This entry lists 16 T cell receptor beta chains sequenced from one sample in a study of T cells expressing NK-cell markers. TCRdb processed the 5' RACE reads again and assigns one entry to each CDR3 protein, with no DNA. The sample holds 300,000 to 500,000 distinct CDR3 sequences. What was sequenced was blood T cells: a sorted CD56 or NKG2C T cell subset, CD4+ or CD8+ T cells, or bulk PBMC T cells (not recorded which). All receptors come from a woman between 45 and 65 years old in good health.

The genes are TRBV7-9 and TRBJ1-1; TCRdb gives TRBD1 as the D gene, but with no DNA this cannot be confirmed. Looked up from germline, CDR1 is SEHNR and CDR2 is FQNEAQ (reference sequence). This CDR3 has 15 residues. CDR3 in amino acids: CASSRRGAGNTEAFF.

The gene calls are TRBV9 and TRBJ1-1. CDR3 size: 17 residues. CDR1 is SGDLS and CDR2 is YYNGEE in the germline V gene. This CDR3 is CASSVSAQANLNTEAFF.

V is TRBV9 and J is TRBJ2-2; the TCRdb D gene call, TRBD1, has no DNA to confirm it. Germline assignment: CDR1 SGDLS and CDR2 YYNGEE. This CDR3 has 15 residues. This CDR3 is CASSAREAGAGELFF.

The genes are TRBV12-5 and TRBJ1-1; absent DNA, TCRdb's TRBD1 call cannot be checked. The CDR3 consists of 14 residues. CDR1 is LGHNT and CDR2 is FRNRAP in the germline V gene. This CDR3 is CASGLVRGGTEAFF.

CDR3 region: CASSLLLPGLRTRELFF. The gene calls are TRBV7-2 and TRBJ2-2; TCRdb picks TRBD2, but there is no DNA to check that call. The germline CDR1 and CDR2 sequences are SGHTA and FQGNSA. CDR3 length: 17 amino acids.

This chain connects TRBV4-1 to TRBJ2-3; TCRdb reports TRBD1, a call that lacks DNA to check it against. This CDR3 is 14 amino acids long. Germline CDR1 and CDR2: MGHRA and YSYEKL. The CDR3 loop is CASSQGVRGDTQYF.

The chain uses TRBV12-3 or TRBV12-4 and TRBJ2-4. The CDR3 runs to 13 residues. The CDR3 region is CASSLGGKNIQYF.

V gene TRBV18 combines with J gene TRBJ2-3. CDR1 and CDR2 from the germline V gene are KGHSH and LQKENI. This CDR3 is 14 amino acids long. CDR3 region: CASSPTTSTDTQYF.

The chain couples TRBV28 to TRBJ2-3; the TCRdb call, TRBD1, lacks DNA for checking. Germline assignment: CDR1 MDHEN and CDR2 SYDVKM. The CDR3 runs to 14 residues. This chain's CDR3 is CATWGAGVSDTQYF.

CDR3: CASSETLGLAGAGGELFF. This sequence joins TRBV25-1 and TRBJ2-2; the TRBD2 assignment by TCRdb is unverifiable without DNA. The CDR3 is made up of 18 amino acids. The germline V gene encodes CDR1 MGHDK and CDR2 SYGVNS.

The chain carries TRBV6-2 or TRBV6-3 and TRBJ2-2; TCRdb picks TRBD1, but there is no DNA to check that call. The CDR3 loop spans 15 amino acids. CDR1 and CDR2 (germline): MNHEY, SVGEGT. The CDR3 spells CASSPGPLNTGELFF.

The genes are TRBV12-3 or TRBV12-4 and TRBJ1-4; TCRdb's D call, TRBD1, is unchecked because there is no DNA. The CDR3 sequence is 15 residues long. CDR3 amino acids: CASRGWDRGSEKLFF.

The chain carries TRBV5-1 and TRBJ2-1; the TRBD2 assignment by TCRdb is unverifiable without DNA. There are 20 residues in the CDR3. CDR1 SGHRS and CDR2 YFSETQ come from the germline V gene. The CDR3 reads CASSQPLAGGRGSSYNEQFF.

The V and J genes are TRBV20-1 and TRBJ1-1. The CDR3 runs to 12 residues. CDR1 and CDR2 (germline): DFQATT, SNEGSKA (reference sequence). The CDR3 loop is CSADQENTEAFF.

The chain employs TRBV12-3 or TRBV12-4 and TRBJ2-6; checking the TCRdb D call of TRBD1 is not possible without DNA. This CDR3 has 17 amino acids. The CDR3 is CASANTGGVGGANVLTF.

The chain recombines TRBV6-5 with TRBJ1-1; TCRdb lists TRBD1, though no DNA is available to test this call. The germline V gene encodes CDR1 MNHEY and CDR2 SVGAGI. The CDR3 runs 13 residues. CDR3 amino acids: CASRTGGQTEAFF.